This T cell receptor beta chain was sequenced in a study of blood T cell repertoires in COVID-19. TCRdb's copy holds only in-frame clones and misses some; the assay was immunoSEQ multiplex PCR. The sample contains a few hundred thousand clones, about 90% of which appear only once. Germline CDR1 and CDR2: SGHVS and FNYEAQ. J lost 2 bases, V lost 1 base, and 8 bases had no gene match. There are 17 residues in the CDR3. Participant-given clinical history determined each cohort assignment. The specimen was PBMCs or T cells enriched from blood (not recorded which). The rearrangement joins TRBV7-6 to TRBJ2-3; 8 nucleotides line up with TRBD2. This clonotype was obtained from a human donor in a cohort exposed to, infected with or recovered from COVID-19 (not recorded which). The donor label of this sample is uncertain. In DNA form, the CDR3 reads TGTGCCAGCAGCTTAGGTAGCGGGGTAGGCTACACAGATACGCAGTATTTT. As protein: CASSLGSGVGYTDTQYF.